The clone carrying this T cell receptor beta chain appeared a few times. Its antigen is as yet unknown. The treatment is: approximately nine-day PBMC culture with coronavirus spike peptide pools or control peptides (ViraFEST assay). This entry comes from a study of vaccination and CD4 T cells after COVID-19. The Oncomine TCR Beta short-read assay was what sequenced the DNA obtained from cultured CD4+ T cells. TCRdb recomputed calls from the PCR reads with MiXCR, one row per CDR3 protein. In the table there are about 18,000 distinct CDR3 sequences, around 43% of which are singletons. In germline, CDR1 is MNHNS, CDR2 SASEGT. The CDR3 covers 14 residues. The V segment lost 5 bases and the J segment 2 bases; nucleotides outside the gene matches: 2.

The rearrangement joins TRBV6-1 to TRBJ1-5, with TRBD1 identical over 8 bases. This receptor was obtained from a human donor who received a COVID-19 vaccine. Sequencing used CD4+ T cells from blood, cultured in vitro, obtained before SARS-CoV-2 vaccination. CDR3 sequence reads: CASSQGAGNQPQHF. CDR3 nucleotides: TGTGCCAGCAGTCAGGGGGCTGGCAATCAGCCCCAGCATTTT.